These T cell receptor beta chains were read from a single sample in a study of blood T cells in healthy people across ages. MiXCR, applied by TCRdb to the 5' RACE reads, yields one record per CDR3 protein. The sample has 500,000 to 650,000 distinct CDR3 sequences, around a quarter seen once. The sample also formed part of further work on T cells of mothers and their children.

The sequenced material came from blood. The origin of the receptors is a boy younger than 10 in good health. Both conserved end residues are part of each CDR3.

v_call,cdr3_length,cdr3_aa
TRBV20-1,14,CSAGSVVRNQPQHF
TRBV2,12,CASTGQKETQYF
TRBV30,18,CAWFGYGGRKSGANVLTF
TRBV19,15,CASSIGAVLYNEQFF
TRBV15,15,CATSRGTPSAETQYF
TRBV20-1,11,CSAVINNEQFF
TRBV29-1,13,CSVQTGNPYEQYF
TRBV5-6,16,CASSLEGTGWDYGYTF
TRBV20-1,12,CSAEQVNTEAFF
TRBV12-3/TRBV12-4,11,CVSRLFYEQYF
TRBV7-9,16,CASSLGGLRANEKLFF
TRBV13,15,CASSLSIGQNQPQHF
TRBV5-5,19,CASSLGVGFQGARDYGYTF
TRBV5-1,12,CASSPGLAGQYF
TRBV28,16,CASRAGRTGMPDTQYF
TRBV5-1,16,CASSLALANSYNEQFF
TRBV7-2,15,CASSPERGSGNEQFF
TRBV12-3/TRBV12-4,15,CASSFQGWGSQPQHF
TRBV7-2,14,CASSPKAYGNTIYF
TRBV28,14,CASRSETGVTEQYF
TRBV11-2,14,CASSLAYNTGELVF
TRBV5-5,12,CASSPHGYEQYF
TRBV20-1,12,CSAMSAQETQYF
TRBV20-1,17,CSASSGLAGDLAETQYF
TRBV7-2,15,CASKGGRGSYNEQFF
TRBV29-1,14,CSVSRTSGPGTQYF
TRBV4-3,15,CASSQVLESYNEQFF
TRBV2,15,CASSSIRTGAREQYF
TRBV20-1,16,CSARATGATTNEKLFF
TRBV7-2,15,CASSEGTGGGYGYTF
TRBV5-8,15,CASSLPGTDQETQYF
TRBV12-3/TRBV12-4,13,CATGLSPGYEQYF
TRBV7-9,15,CASSSYGTGFEKLFF
TRBV28,17,CASSFPTGTGDPNVLTF
TRBV20-1,12,CSAKTGQKTQYF
TRBV4-3,15,CASSQGLAGLYEQYF
TRBV18,12,CASSPQGIEQFF
TRBV10-3,14,CAISLRTSNYGYTF
TRBV7-8,13,CASGRTVNTEAFF
TRBV20-1,13,CSASHPTYNEQFF
TRBV7-9,13,CASSSGTTNEQFF
TRBV15,14,CATSRVRTKETQYF
TRBV10-3,12,CAIGQYDSPLHF
TRBV12-3/TRBV12-4,14,CASSFAGAGEKLFF
TRBV12-3/TRBV12-4,16,CASGPGTGNRGDTQYF
TRBV12-3/TRBV12-4,12,CASSFRGYGYTF
TRBV28,14,CASILQGVTDTQYF
TRBV24-1,18,CATSATQGDSLYQETQYF
TRBV20-1,13,CSARGAGSYEQYF
TRBV2,13,CAITLAPTGELFF
TRBV6-2/TRBV6-3,11,CASTTGEKLFF